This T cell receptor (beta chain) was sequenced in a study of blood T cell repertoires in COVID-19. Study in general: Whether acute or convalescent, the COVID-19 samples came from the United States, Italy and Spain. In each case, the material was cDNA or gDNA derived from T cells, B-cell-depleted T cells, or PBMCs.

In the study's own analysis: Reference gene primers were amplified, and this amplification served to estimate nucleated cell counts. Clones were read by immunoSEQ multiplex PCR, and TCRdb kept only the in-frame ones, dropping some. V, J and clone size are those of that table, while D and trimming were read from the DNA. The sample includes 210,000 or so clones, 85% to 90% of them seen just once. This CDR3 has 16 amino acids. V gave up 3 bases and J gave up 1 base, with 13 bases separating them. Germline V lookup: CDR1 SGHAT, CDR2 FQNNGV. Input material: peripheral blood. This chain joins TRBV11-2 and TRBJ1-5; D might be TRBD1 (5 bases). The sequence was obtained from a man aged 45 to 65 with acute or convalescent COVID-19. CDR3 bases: TGTGCCAGCAGCTTGTCCGCCGGACACAGCAATCAGCCCCAGCATTTT. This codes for CASSLSAGHSNQPQHF. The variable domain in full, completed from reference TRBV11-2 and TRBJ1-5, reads EAGVAQSPRYKIIEKRQSVAFWCNPISGHATLYWYQQILGQGPKLLIQFQNNGVVDDSQLPKDRFSAERLKGVDSTLKIQPAKLEDSAVYLCASSLSAGHSNQPQHFGDGTRLSIL.